This TCR beta chain comes out of a study of blood T cell repertoires in COVID-19. Background on the study: Some COVID-19 samples were acute and others convalescent; all came from the United States, Italy and Spain. PBMCs, B-cell-depleted T cells, or T cells were the source of the cDNA or gDNA that made up the material.

With V trimmed by 1 base and J by 5 bases, 3 bases remained unmatched. This CDR3 region has 14 residues. Germline V gives CDR1 MDHEN, CDR2 SYDVKM. Sequencing was performed with immunoSEQ multiplex PCR; in TCRdb, only in-frame clones are kept and a portion is missing. The data show some 280,000 clones, with around 85% seen just once and around 4% held by the top ten. The chain links TRBV28 to TRBJ2-7, with 9 bases matching TRBD1. The sequence came from a woman in her forties or fifties with active or convalescent COVID-19. The sequenced sample consisted of peripheral blood. The CDR3, as DNA: TGTGCCAGCAGTTTATCGACAGGGGGTCACGAGCAGTACTTC. As protein: CASSLSTGGHEQYF.